These 16 T cell receptor beta chains share one sample of origin, sequenced in a study of immune cell composition in non-small cell lung cancer (dated by TCRdb to about 2017). Library prep was done by the immunoSEQ multiplex PCR assay. The immuneACCESS repertoire file appears here via TCRdb, limited to in-frame rearrangements. These files lack a portion of the clones; in checked studies, under half of the deficit traces to unresolved V genes, and the cause of the others is not known. The sample profile shows about 3,700 clones; around 68% of them were found once. The top ten hold about 8% of the sample. Source material: lung tumor tissue. The receptors derive from a human donor with non-small cell lung cancer.

This clone was observed a few times. This sequence joins TRBV6-6 and TRBJ1-5; D may be TRBD1 (5 bases). The CDR3 has 14 residues. Per germline, CDR1 MNHNY and CDR2 SVGAGI (reference sequence). V was cut by 3 bases and J by 4 bases, with 10 bases left in between. This CDR3 is CASSYEAGNQPQHF. CDR3 sequence (DNA): TGTGCCAGCAGTTATGAGGCAGGGAATCAGCCCCAGCATTTT.

The rearrangement links TRBV7-2 to TRBJ2-1, with TRBD2 as a possible D gene (5 bases). The ends were cut back, 0 bases at V and 8 bases at J, with 8 bases in the middle. Germline V lookup: CDR1 SGHTA, CDR2 FQGNSA. The CDR3 is 13 amino acids. CDR3 residues: CASSLARVDEQFF. Written as DNA, the CDR3 is TGTGCCAGCAGCTTAGCGAGGGTGGATGAGCAGTTCTTC.

The rearrangement joins TRBV5-1 to TRBJ2-5; D ambiguous. V shed 0 bases and J shed 2 bases, with 5 bases lying between them. The CDR3 has 13 residues. Germline values: CDR1 SGHRS, CDR2 YFSETQ. CDR3: CASSLGLQETQYF. CDR3 coding DNA: TGCGCCAGCAGCTTGGGACTGCAAGAGACCCAGTACTTC. Combining the CDR3 with reference TRBV5-1 and TRBJ2-5 gives the whole variable domain KAGVTQTPRYLIKTRGQQVTLSCSPISGHRSVSWYQQTPGQGLQFLFEYFSETQRNKGNFPGRFSGRQFSNSRSEMNVSTLELGDSALYLCASSLGLQETQYFGPGTRLLVL.

The chain has TRBV5-1 and TRBJ1-2; D is undetermined. CDR3 length equals 14 residues. V shed 0 bases and J shed 6 bases, with 12 bases lying between them. Germline values: CDR1 SGHRS, CDR2 YFSETQ. CDR3 protein: CASSLAPANDGYTF. CDR3 nucleotides: TGCGCCAGCAGCTTGGCCCCAGCGAATGATGGCTACACCTTC.

In this sample, this clone turned up a few times. The J gene is TRBJ1-5, the V gene TRBV19, with TRBD1 identical over 7 bases. CDR1 and CDR2 from the germline V gene are LNHDA and SQIVND (reference sequence). CDR3 length: 15 amino acids. After removal of 2 bases from V and 6 bases from J, the junction contained 7 bases not matched to a gene. The CDR3 bases are TGTGCCAGTAGTATATTCCCGACAGGGTCTCAGCCCCAGCATTTT. Translation gives CASSIFPTGSQPQHF.

This clone was detected a few times. The gene calls are TRBV11-2 and TRBJ1-1; D is undetermined. V lost 5 bases and J lost 0, with 19 bases in between. The CDR3 is 17 amino acids. Looked up from germline, CDR1 is SGHAT and CDR2 is FQNNGV. CDR3 sequence (DNA): TGTGCCAGCAGCACGGGATTCCGGTGGGTTTTGAACACTGAAGCTTTCTTT. This encodes CASSTGFRWVLNTEAFF. Looking up the rest from reference TRBV11-2 and TRBJ1-1 gives the full variable domain: EAGVAQSPRYKIIEKRQSVAFWCNPISGHATLYWYQQILGQGPKLLIQFQNNGVVDDSQLPKDRFSAERLKGVDSTLKIQPAKLEDSAVYLCASSTGFRWVLNTEAFFGQGTRLTVV.

The chain recombines TRBV7-2 with TRBJ2-5; 10 bases agree with TRBD2. CDR3 length equals 16 residues. The germline gives CDR1 SGHTA, CDR2 FQGNSA. V shed 1 base, J shed 3 bases, and the junction held 5 bases outside the gene matches. CDR3 sequence reads: CASSLGVAGGEETQYF. The CDR3, as DNA: TGTGCCAGCAGCTTAGGGGTAGCGGGGGGTGAAGAGACCCAGTACTTC.

V usage is TRBV6-5 and J usage is TRBJ2-7, with D perhaps matching TRBD1 (5 bases). The CDR3 runs 14 residues. Germline lookup yields CDR1 MNHEY and CDR2 SVGAGI. Trimming left V 2 bases short and J 1 base short, with 9 bases between. CDR3 residues: CASSYGSGSYEQYF. The CDR3 bases are TGTGCCAGCAGTTACGGGTCAGGGTCCTACGAGCAGTACTTC.

The V gene is TRBV25-1, the J gene TRBJ1-1; 7 nucleotides agree with TRBD1. The CDR3 contains 17 residues. J gave up 2 bases and V 5 bases, and 14 bases lay outside the gene matches. Germline V gene lookup returns CDR1 MGHDK and CDR2 SYGVNS. DNA for the CDR3: TGTGCCAGCAGTCCGAACCTGCGGGACAGACTCAACACTGAAGCTTTCTTT. Protein: CASSPNLRDRLNTEAFF.

This clone was recorded once. The chain combines TRBV6-6 with TRBJ2-7; TRBD1 might be the D (5 bases). The CDR3 contains 15 residues. Germline loops: CDR1 MNHNY, CDR2 SVGAGI (reference sequence). Trimming cost V 6 bases and J 0 bases, with 15 bases left between them. The CDR3 nucleotides read TGTGCCAGCAGCTCCCCTGGTCAGGGCTCCTACGAGCAGTACTTC. It specifies CASSSPGQGSYEQYF.

The CDR3 here is CASSSGWGNTEAFF. For the CDR3, the DNA is TGTGCCAGCAGCTCAGGGTGGGGGAACACTGAAGCTTTCTTT. The chain is built from TRBV5-4 and TRBJ1-1; D perhaps matches TRBD1 (5 bases). There are 14 residues in the CDR3. The V end lost 3 bases, the J end lost 1 base, and 10 bases lay between the germline ends. The germline gives CDR1 SGHNT, CDR2 YYREEE (reference sequence).

The chain uses TRBV7-9 and TRBJ2-5; D possibly corresponds to TRBD1 (5 bases). Germline assignment: CDR1 SEHNR and CDR2 FQNEAQ (reference sequence). The CDR3 spans 15 residues. V lost 2 bases and J 1 base, leaving 11 bases between the germline ends. CDR3 region: CASSLQGQPQETQYF. The CDR3 DNA follows: TGTGCCAGCAGCTTACAGGGCCAGCCCCAAGAGACCCAGTACTTC.

Sample share makes this clone large. The rearrangement joins TRBV4-1 to TRBJ2-3; a weak D match, TRBD1 (5 bases). Germline V gene data show CDR1 as MGHRA and CDR2 as YSYEKL. Trimming took off 0 bases at V and 1 base at J, with 11 bases between the two ends. The CDR3 runs 16 residues. As DNA, the CDR3 is TGCGCCAGCAGCCAAGAACTGGTCAGGGGCACAGATACGCAGTATTTT. This gives the protein CASSQELVRGTDTQYF.

The V and J genes are TRBV29-1 and TRBJ2-1, with 14 bases lining up with TRBD2. Germline V lookup: CDR1 SQVTM, CDR2 ANQGSEA. Unmatched junction bases numbered 10, after V lost 5 bases and J lost 7 bases. This CDR3 has 16 residues. CDR3 amino acids: CSVLGTSGRGQNEQFF. In nucleotides, the CDR3 is TGCAGCGTTTTGGGGACTAGCGGGAGAGGGCAAAATGAGCAGTTCTTC.

This chain connects TRBV2 to TRBJ1-2; a possible D gene is TRBD1 (5 bases). The CDR3 loop spans 14 amino acids. Germline values: CDR1 SNHLY, CDR2 FYNNEI. V was clipped by 6 bases and J by 0 bases, with 11 bases between them. The CDR3 protein is CASSHGGTNYGYTF. Written as DNA, the CDR3 is TGTGCCAGCAGCCACGGGGGAACTAACTATGGCTACACCTTC. The full variable domain, in which reference TRBV2 and TRBJ1-2 provide the parts outside the CDR3, is EPEVTQTPSHQVTQMGQEVILRCVPISNHLYFYWYRQILGQKVEFLVSFYNNEISEKSEIFDDQFSVERPDGSNFTLKIRSTKLEDSAMYFCASSHGGTNYGYTFGSGTRLTVV.

The chain has TRBV10-3 and TRBJ2-6; 11 positions match TRBD2. J lost 0 bases, V lost 5 bases, and 3 bases had no gene match. Germline V gene data show CDR1 as ENHRY and CDR2 as SYGVKD. This CDR3 has 17 amino acids. Written as DNA, the CDR3 is TGTGCCATCAGTCCGGGACTAGCGGTCTCTGGGGCCAACGTCCTGACTTTC. Amino acids: CAISPGLAVSGANVLTF.